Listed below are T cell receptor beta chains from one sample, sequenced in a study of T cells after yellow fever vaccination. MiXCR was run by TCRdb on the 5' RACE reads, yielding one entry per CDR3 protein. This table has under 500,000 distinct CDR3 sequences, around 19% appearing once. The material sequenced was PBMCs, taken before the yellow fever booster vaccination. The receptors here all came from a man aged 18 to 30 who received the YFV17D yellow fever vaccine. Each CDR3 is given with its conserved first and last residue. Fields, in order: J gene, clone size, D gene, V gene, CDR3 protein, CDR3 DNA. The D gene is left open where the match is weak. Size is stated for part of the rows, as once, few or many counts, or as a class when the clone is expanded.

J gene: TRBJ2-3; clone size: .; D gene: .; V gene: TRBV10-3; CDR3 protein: CAISTAGTDTQYF; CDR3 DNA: TGTGCCATCAGCACCGCAGGGACAGATACGCAGTATTTT
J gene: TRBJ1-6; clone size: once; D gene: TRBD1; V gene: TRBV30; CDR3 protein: CAWTTGNSPLHF; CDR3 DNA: TGTGCCTGGACGACAGGGAATTCACCCCTCCACTTT
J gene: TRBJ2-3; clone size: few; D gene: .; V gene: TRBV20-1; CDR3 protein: CIAGEAGTDTQYF; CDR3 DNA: TGCATTGCTGGGGAGGCAGGCACAGATACGCAGTATTTT
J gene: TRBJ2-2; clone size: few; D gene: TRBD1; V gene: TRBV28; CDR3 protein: CASSPRTGGNTGELFF; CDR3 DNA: TGTGCCAGCAGTCCGCGGACAGGGGGAAACACCGGGGAGCTGTTTTTT
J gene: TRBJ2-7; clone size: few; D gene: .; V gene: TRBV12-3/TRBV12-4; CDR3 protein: CASSSRRNTYEQYF; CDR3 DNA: TGTGCCAGCAGTTCGAGGAGGAATACATACGAGCAGTACTTC
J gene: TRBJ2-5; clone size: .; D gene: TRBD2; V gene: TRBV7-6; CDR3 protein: CASSLVGGGAVETQYF; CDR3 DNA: TGTGCCAGCAGCTTAGTTGGCGGGGGGGCCGTTGAGACCCAGTACTTC
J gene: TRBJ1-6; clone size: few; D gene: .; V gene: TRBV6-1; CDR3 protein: CASSAGGFYNSPLHF; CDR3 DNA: TGTGCCAGCAGCGCTGGGGGATTCTATAATTCACCCCTCCACTTT
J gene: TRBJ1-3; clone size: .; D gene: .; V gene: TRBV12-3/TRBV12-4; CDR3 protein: CASSLTRSPGNTIYF; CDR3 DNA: TGTGCCAGCAGCCTGACAAGGTCGCCAGGAAACACCATATATTTT
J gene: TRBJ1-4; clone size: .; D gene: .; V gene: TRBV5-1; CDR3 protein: CASSSGTTTNEKLFF; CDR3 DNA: TGCGCCAGCAGCTCTGGGACTACAACTAATGAAAAACTGTTTTTT
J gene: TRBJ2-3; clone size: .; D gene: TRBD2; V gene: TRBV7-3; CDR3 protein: CASSLKIGGVGTDTQYF; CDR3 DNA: TGTGCCAGCAGCCTTAAAATCGGGGGGGTGGGCACAGATACGCAGTATTTT
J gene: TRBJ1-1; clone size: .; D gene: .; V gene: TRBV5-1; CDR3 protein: CASGVRGGNTEAFF; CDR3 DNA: TGCGCCAGCGGCGTCAGGGGAGGGAACACTGAAGCTTTCTTT
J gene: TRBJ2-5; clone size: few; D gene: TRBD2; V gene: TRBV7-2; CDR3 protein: CASSFRLADQETQYF; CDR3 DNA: TGTGCCAGCAGCTTTCGGCTAGCGGACCAAGAGACCCAGTACTTC
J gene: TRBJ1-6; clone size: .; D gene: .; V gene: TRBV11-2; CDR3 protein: CASSLVSEPWDNSPLHF; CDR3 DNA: TGTGCCAGCAGCTTAGTTTCAGAACCCTGGGATAATTCACCCCTCCACTTT
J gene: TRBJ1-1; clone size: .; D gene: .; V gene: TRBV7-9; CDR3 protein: CASSLEGRANTEAFF; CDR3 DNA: TGTGCCAGCAGCTTAGAGGGCAGGGCGAACACTGAAGCTTTCTTT
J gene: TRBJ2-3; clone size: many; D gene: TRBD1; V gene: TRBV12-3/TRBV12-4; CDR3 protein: CASSPRTGKATDTQYF; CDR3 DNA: TGTGCCAGCAGCCCCAGGACAGGGAAAGCGACAGATACGCAGTATTTT
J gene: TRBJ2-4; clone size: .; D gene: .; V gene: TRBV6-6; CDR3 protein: CASSEGRNIQYF; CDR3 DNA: TGTGCCAGCAGCGAGGGACGAAACATTCAGTACTTC
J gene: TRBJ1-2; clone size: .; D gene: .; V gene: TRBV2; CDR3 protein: CASSDYWGNYGYTF; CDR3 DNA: TGTGCCAGCAGTGATTATTGGGGGAACTACGGCTACACCTTC
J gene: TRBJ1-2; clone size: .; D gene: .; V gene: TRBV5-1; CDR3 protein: CASSLAFSGNGYTF; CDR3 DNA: TGCGCCAGCAGCTTGGCCTTTTCGGGTAATGGCTACACCTTC
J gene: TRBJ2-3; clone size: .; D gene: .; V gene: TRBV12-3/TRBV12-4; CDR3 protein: CASSFSRTQYF; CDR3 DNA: TGTGCCAGCAGTTTTAGTCGCACGCAGTATTTT
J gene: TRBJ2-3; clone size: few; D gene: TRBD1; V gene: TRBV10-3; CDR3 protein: CAISGGQGTDTQYF; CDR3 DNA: TGTGCCATCAGTGGAGGACAGGGGACCGATACGCAGTATTTT
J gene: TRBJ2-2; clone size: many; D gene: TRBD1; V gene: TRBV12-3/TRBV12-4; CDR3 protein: CASSRQLGQGTGELFF; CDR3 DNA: TGTGCCAGCAGCAGACAATTAGGACAGGGGACCGGGGAGCTGTTTTTT
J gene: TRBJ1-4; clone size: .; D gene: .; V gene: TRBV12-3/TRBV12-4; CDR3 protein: CASRSGGQLFF; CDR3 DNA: TGTGCCAGCAGATCCGGGGGGCAACTGTTTTTT
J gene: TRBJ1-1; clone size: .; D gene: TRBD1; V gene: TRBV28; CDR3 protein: CASSPLPGGPNTEAFF; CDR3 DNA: TGTGCCAGCAGTCCCCTTCCAGGGGGTCCGAACACTGAAGCTTTCTTT
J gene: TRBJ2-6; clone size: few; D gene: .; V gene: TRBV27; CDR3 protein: CASSPEWSSGANVLTF; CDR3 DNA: TGTGCCAGCAGTCCCGAGTGGAGCTCTGGGGCCAACGTCCTGACTTTC
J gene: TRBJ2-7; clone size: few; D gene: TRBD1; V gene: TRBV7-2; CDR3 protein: CASSFDRGTYEQYF; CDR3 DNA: TGTGCCAGCAGCTTTGACAGGGGGACCTACGAGCAGTACTTC
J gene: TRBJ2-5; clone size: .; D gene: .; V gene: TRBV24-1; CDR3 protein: CATSDLGQGGETQYF; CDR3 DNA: TGTGCCACCAGTGATTTAGGCCAGGGAGGAGAGACCCAGTACTTC
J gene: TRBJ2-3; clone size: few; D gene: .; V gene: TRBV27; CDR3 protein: CASSFRTRSTDTQYF; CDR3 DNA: TGTGCCAGCAGTTTCAGGACGAGGAGCACAGATACGCAGTATTTT
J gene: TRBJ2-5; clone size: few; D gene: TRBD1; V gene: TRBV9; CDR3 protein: CASSVQGARTGQETQYF; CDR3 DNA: TGTGCCAGCAGCGTTCAGGGGGCCAGAACGGGCCAAGAGACCCAGTACTTC
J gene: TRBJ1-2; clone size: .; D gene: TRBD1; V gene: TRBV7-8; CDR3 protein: CASSLRTGNYGYTF; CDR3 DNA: TGTGCCAGCAGCTTACGGACAGGGAACTATGGCTACACCTTC
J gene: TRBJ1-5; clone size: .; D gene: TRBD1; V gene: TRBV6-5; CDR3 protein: CASSMTGPQPQHF; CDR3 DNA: TGTGCCAGCAGCATGACAGGGCCTCAGCCCCAGCATTTT
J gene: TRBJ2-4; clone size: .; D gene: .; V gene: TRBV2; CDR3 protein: CASRIAKNIQYF; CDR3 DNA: TGTGCCAGCAGGATAGCCAAAAACATTCAGTACTTC
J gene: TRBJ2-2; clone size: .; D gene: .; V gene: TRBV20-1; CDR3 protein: CSARDRGTGRTGELFF; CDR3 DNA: TGCAGTGCTAGAGATAGGGGAACAGGCAGAACCGGGGAGCTGTTTTTT
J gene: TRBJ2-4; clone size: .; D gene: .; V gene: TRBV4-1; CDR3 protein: CASSFKPGSDPIQYF; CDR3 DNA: TGCGCCAGCAGCTTCAAACCGGGCTCCGACCCCATTCAGTACTTC
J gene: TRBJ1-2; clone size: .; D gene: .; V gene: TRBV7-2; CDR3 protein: CASSSPDRRHGYTF; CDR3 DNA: TGTGCCAGCAGCTCCCCCGACAGGAGGCATGGCTACACCTTC
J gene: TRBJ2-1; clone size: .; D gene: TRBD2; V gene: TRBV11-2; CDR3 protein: CASSPSARGGRYNEQFF; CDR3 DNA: TGTGCCAGCAGCCCCTCGGCCCGCGGGGGTCGGTACAATGAGCAGTTCTTC
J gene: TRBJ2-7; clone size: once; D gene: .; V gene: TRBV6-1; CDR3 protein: CASSDAGKLSSYEQYF; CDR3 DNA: TGTGCCAGCAGTGACGCAGGGAAGTTAAGCTCCTACGAGCAGTACTTC
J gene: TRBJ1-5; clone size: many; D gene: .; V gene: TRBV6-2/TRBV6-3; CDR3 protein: CASGYTAYQPQHF; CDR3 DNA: TGTGCCAGCGGTTACACGGCGTATCAGCCCCAGCATTTT
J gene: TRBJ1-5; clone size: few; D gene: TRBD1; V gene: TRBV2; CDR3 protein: CASRGTGGRDQPQHF; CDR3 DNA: TGTGCCAGCAGGGGGACAGGGGGCAGGGATCAGCCCCAGCATTTT
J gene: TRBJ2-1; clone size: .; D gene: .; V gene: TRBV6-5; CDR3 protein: CASSYPSSGEHNEQFF; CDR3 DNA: TGTGCCAGCAGTTACCCGTCTTCGGGGGAACATAATGAGCAGTTCTTC
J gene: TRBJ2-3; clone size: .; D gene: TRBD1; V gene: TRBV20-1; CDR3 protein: CSATGTGGRTDTQYF; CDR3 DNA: TGCAGTGCAACCGGGACAGGGGGGCGCACAGATACGCAGTATTTT
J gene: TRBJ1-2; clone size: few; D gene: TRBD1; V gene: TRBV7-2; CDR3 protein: CASTGQGAGGGYTF; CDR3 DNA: TGTGCCAGCACAGGACAGGGCGCTGGGGGAGGCTACACCTTC
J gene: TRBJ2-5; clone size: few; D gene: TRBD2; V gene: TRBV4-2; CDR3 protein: CASSHPSGGAIVTQYF; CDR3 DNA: TGTGCCAGCAGCCATCCTAGCGGGGGGGCCATTGTGACCCAGTACTTC
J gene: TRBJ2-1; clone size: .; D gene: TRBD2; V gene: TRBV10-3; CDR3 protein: CAISGLAGSHNEQFF; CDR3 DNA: TGTGCCATCAGTGGACTAGCGGGTAGCCACAATGAGCAGTTCTTC
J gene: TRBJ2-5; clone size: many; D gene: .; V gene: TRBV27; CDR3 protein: CASSLSETQETQYF; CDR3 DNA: TGTGCCAGCAGCCTTAGCGAGACCCAAGAGACCCAGTACTTC
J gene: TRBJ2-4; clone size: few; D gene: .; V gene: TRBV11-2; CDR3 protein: CASSLSWDGSSLAKNIQYF; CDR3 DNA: TGTGCCAGCAGCTTATCTTGGGACGGCAGCAGTTTAGCCAAAAACATTCAGTACTTC
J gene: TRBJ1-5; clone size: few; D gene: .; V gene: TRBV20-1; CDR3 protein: CSACPGHNQPQHF; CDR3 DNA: TGCAGTGCTTGTCCGGGACATAATCAGCCCCAGCATTTT
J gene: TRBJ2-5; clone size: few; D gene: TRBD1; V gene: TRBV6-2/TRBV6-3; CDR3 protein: CASSGDRRQETQYF; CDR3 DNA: TGTGCCAGCAGCGGGGACAGGCGGCAAGAGACCCAGTACTTC
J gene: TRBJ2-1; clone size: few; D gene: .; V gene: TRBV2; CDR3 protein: CASSTTGIEQFF; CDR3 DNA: TGTGCCAGCAGTACAACAGGGATTGAGCAGTTCTTC
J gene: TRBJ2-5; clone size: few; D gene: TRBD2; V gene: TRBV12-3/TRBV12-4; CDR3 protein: CASRPTSGSPETQYF; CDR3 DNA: TGTGCCAGCAGACCGACTAGCGGGAGCCCGGAGACCCAGTACTTC
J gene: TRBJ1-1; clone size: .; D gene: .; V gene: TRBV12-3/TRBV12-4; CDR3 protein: CASSPLQGTTEAFF; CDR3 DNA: TGTGCCAGCAGTCCCCTGCAGGGGACCACTGAAGCTTTCTTT
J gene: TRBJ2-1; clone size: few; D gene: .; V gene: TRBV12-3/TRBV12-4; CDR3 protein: CASSKRGAAYNEQFF; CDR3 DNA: TGTGCCAGCAGTAAACGGGGGGCCGCCTACAATGAGCAGTTCTTC
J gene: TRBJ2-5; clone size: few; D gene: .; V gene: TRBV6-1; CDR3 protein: CASSWPLLALPGTQYF; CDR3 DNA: TGTGCCAGCAGTTGGCCCCTACTAGCCCTCCCAGGGACCCAGTACTTC